This T cell receptor beta chain was sequenced during a study of blood T cells in healthy people across ages (dated by TCRdb to the mid-2010s). Notes on the research overall: In model experiments, template switching captured roughly one uniquely barcoded TCR beta cDNA molecule for every two T cells. Age-related changes in TCR beta repertoire diversity were measured in the study by deep sequencing normalized with unique cDNA molecular identifiers. Four age groups were formed from the donors: young (average approximately 16 years), middle-aged (approximately 41), aged (62) and long-lived (less than 85). Donors of different ages were randomly distributed across sequencing lanes to avoid experimental bias. Using the same blood draw, the study looked at two additional independent replicas of 1 million unique cDNA reads for two donors, one aged 18 to 30 and the other aged 80 or older. Here is what the overall study found, with its caveats: As age increased, observed TCR beta diversity per million T cells dropped in a roughly linear way, and a significant reduction was already evident by age 40. A strong correlation was found between observed TCR beta diversity and the percentage of naive T cells measured by flow cytometry. Compared with the aged group, more naive CD4+ T cells, fewer expanded clones and increased TCR diversity were shown by the long-lived group, suggesting age selection. Conclusive comparison of naive and antigen-experienced compartments was prevented by the profiling of bulk unsorted PBMCs. Estimates of total diversity from one million sequenced T cells were regarded as lower bounds and underestimates. Because donor CMV infection status was unknown, age-related changes in expanded clonotypes were potentially confounded.

This clonotype appeared many times. The antigen it binds to is not known. Per-base quality was not reported, and no clone a single base away is much larger than it. The roughly 39 donors, aged about 6 to 95 years, were systemically healthy Caucasian individuals from Russia. Each donor gave about 9.2 milliliters of peripheral blood, drawn into EDTA-treated Vacutainer tubes. Ficoll-Paque density-gradient centrifugation was used to isolate PBMCs, with at least 7 million obtained per sample. Trizol reagent was used to extract total RNA from PBMCs, with at least 6 micrograms per sample. For every donor, an aliquot of PBMCs went through flow cytometry to measure the percentages of naive CD45RAhigh/CD27high T cells. Library preparation was by 5' RACE. Instrument on record: Illumina HiSeq 2500. The second PCR ran for about 7 to 11 cycles and used a J-beta primer mix along with a sample-barcoded 5' primer. Each TCR beta cDNA molecule received a unique molecular identifier from a template-switch 5' adaptor carrying 12 random nucleotides. Each sample yielded at least 2.5 million CDR3-containing paired-end reads. First-strand cDNA synthesis was performed from all RNA using the Mint cDNA synthesis kit, with priming by a TRBC-specific oligonucleotide. Following uracil-DNA glycosylase treatment, all cDNA underwent a first 18-cycle PCR with the universal primers M1SS and BC2_uni_R. Regarding the original processing steps: Each sample was normalized by randomly selecting 1 million high-quality reads, each carrying a distinct molecular identifier. Reads sharing molecular identifiers were discarded rather than binned into consensus sequences. MiTCR, set to a Q25 quality threshold and the strictest error-elimination algorithm, was used for CDR3 identification, clonotype clustering and error correction. Lower-bound total TCR beta diversity was estimated with a nonparametric unseen species model using Euler transformation. The public reads were run again by TCRdb, first through fastp at Q25 and then through MiXCR, and only productive beta chains were kept. Rows matching on CDR3 protein sequence are summarized as one entry with the most common DNA and genes. The V and J calls come from TCRdb's annotation, not from the publication. Within this sample are 650,000 to 1,000,000 distinct CDR3 sequences, with around 36% of them counted one time only. The ten biggest clones cover 10% to 15% of the sample.

V is pared back by 7 bases and J by 1 base, with 18 bases lying between the germline termini. Taken from the germline V gene, the CDR1 and CDR2 loops are MNHEY and SVGAGI. The CDR3 goes from the cysteine to the phenylalanine over 16 residues. The only DNA kept is the CDR3, 48 bases in frame from the first base. The sample was blood. The rearrangement joined TRBV6-5 to TRBJ2-3; no D gene call is confident. This TCR derives from a young man in good health. CDR3 reads: CASTFRGPRGTDTQYF. In nucleotide form, the sequence is TGTGCCAGCACCTTCCGCGGACCTCGGGGCACAGATACGCAGTATTTT.